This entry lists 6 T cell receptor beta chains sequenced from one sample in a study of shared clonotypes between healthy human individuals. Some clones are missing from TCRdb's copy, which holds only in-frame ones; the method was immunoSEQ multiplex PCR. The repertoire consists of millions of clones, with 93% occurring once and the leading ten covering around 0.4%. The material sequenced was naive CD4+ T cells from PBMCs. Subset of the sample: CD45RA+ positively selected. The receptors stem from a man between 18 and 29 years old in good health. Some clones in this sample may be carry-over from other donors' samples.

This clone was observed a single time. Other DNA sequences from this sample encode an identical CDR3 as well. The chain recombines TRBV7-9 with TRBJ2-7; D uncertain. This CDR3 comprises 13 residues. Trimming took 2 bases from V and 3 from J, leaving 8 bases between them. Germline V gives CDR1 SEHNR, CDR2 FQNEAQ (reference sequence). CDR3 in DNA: TGTGCCAGCAGCTTACCCGGCAGCTACGAGCAGTACTTC. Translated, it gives CASSLPGSYEQYF.

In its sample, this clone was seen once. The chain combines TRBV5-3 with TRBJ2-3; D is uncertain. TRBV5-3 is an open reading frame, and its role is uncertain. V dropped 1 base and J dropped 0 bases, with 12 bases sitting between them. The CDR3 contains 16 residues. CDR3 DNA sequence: TGTGCCAGAAGCTTGAAATTAGCCGTCAGCACAGATACGCAGTATTTT. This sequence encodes CARSLKLAVSTDTQYF.

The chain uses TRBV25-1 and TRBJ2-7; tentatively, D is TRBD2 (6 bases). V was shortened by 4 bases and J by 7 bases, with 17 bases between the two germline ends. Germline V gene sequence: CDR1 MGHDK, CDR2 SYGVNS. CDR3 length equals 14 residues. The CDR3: CASSGPGASLEQYF. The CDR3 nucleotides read TGTGCCAGCAGTGGGCCGGGAGCCTCGCTTGAGCAGTACTTC.

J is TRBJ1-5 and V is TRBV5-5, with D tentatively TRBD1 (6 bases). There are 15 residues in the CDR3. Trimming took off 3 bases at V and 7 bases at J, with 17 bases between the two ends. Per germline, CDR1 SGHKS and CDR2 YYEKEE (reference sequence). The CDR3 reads CASSSFGDTDQPQHF. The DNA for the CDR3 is TGTGCCAGCAGCTCCTTTGGGGACACGGACCAGCCCCAGCATTTT.

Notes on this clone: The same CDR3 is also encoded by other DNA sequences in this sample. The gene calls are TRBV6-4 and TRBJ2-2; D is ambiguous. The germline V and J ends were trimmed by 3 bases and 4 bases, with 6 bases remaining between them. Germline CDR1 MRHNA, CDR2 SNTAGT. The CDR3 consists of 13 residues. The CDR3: CASSDSLTGELFF. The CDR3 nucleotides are TGTGCCAGCAGTGATTCCCTCACCGGGGAGCTGTTTTTT.

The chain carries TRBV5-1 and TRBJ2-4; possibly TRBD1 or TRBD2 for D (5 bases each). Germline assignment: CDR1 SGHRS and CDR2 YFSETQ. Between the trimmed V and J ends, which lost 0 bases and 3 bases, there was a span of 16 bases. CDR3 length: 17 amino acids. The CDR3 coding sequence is TGCGCCAGCAGCTTGGGGGCAGGGACCGGAGACAAAAACATTCAGTACTTC. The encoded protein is CASSLGAGTGDKNIQYF. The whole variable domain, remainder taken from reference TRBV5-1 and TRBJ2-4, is KAGVTQTPRYLIKTRGQQVTLSCSPISGHRSVSWYQQTPGQGLQFLFEYFSETQRNKGNFPGRFSGRQFSNSRSEMNVSTLELGDSALYLCASSLGAGTGDKNIQYFGAGTRLSVL.